These 21 T cell receptor beta chains came from one sample sequenced in a study of human T cells and chemical hapten exposure. Time point meaning: patch test 1, 2 weeks after DPC sensitization. Treatment here: therapeutic diphenylcyclopropenone sensitization with weekly scalp DPC. From the RACE reads, TCRdb called clonotypes with MiXCR, one entry per CDR3 protein. The profile shows roughly 120,000 distinct CDR3 sequences, 9.5% to 13% of them singletons. The sample was whole blood, taken in connection with sensitization to the hapten diphenylcyclopropenone (DPC). Receptor source: a woman aged 45-65 years with alopecia areata. Some clones in this sample may be carry-over from other donors' samples.

This clonotype showed up many times. The chain links TRBV20-1 to TRBJ1-2, with D possibly TRBD1 on 6 matching bases. The V and J ends lost 3 bases and 5 bases respectively, with 13 bases between them. The CDR3 has 13 residues. Germline CDR1 reads DFQATT; CDR2 reads SNEGSKA (reference sequence). CDR3 sequence: CSASVGGLYGYTF. The CDR3 DNA is TGCAGTGCTAGTGTTGGGGGCTTGTATGGCTACACCTTC.

This clonotype has more than one count but fewer than ten. V gene TRBV29-1 combines with J gene TRBJ2-2, with D possibly called TRBD1 or TRBD2 (5 bases each). V was shortened by 8 bases and J by 5 bases, with 18 bases between the two germline ends. The CDR3 has 14 amino acids. Per the germline V gene, CDR1 is SQVTM and CDR2 is ANQGSEA. The CDR3 loop is CSPQSGAQTGELFF. The CDR3 DNA reads as TGCAGCCCACAGTCCGGGGCACAAACCGGGGAGCTGTTTTTT.

This clonotype occurred many times. The chain carries TRBV7-2 and TRBJ2-7; D remains ambiguous. The CDR3 covers 14 residues. Deletions cut 5 bases from V and 0 bases from J, with 11 bases between. CDR1 is SGHTA and CDR2 is FQGNSA in the germline V gene. CDR3 DNA sequence: TGTGCCAGCAGCCGTGACACAAACTCCTACGAGCAGTACTTC. Protein: CASSRDTNSYEQYF.

This clonotype was seen many times. The rearrangement links TRBV5-1 to TRBJ2-3; D ambiguous. Germline CDR1 SGHRS, CDR2 YFSETQ. This CDR3 contains 12 residues. The ends were cut back, 3 bases at V and 5 bases at J, with 7 bases in the middle. CDR3 residues: CASSSSRDTQYF. CDR3 DNA: TGCGCCAGCAGCTCCTCGAGAGATACGCAGTATTTT.

The J gene is TRBJ2-3, the V gene TRBV11-3; 8 positions match TRBD2. Unmatched junction bases numbered 14, after V lost 4 bases and J lost 5 bases. CDR1 and CDR2 from the germline V gene are SGHNT and YENEEA. There are 17 residues in the CDR3. CDR3 nucleotides: TGTGCCAGCAGCTCGGGTCTTGCCGGGAGGGCCCAAGATACGCAGTATTTT. Residues: CASSSGLAGRAQDTQYF.

The rearrangement uses TRBV10-2 and TRBJ2-5; 8 bases are a match to TRBD2. V shed 2 bases and J 3 bases; nucleotides not matched to a gene: 14. CDR3 length: 18 residues. Germline V gene lookup returns CDR1 WSHSY and CDR2 SAAADI. The CDR3 bases are TGCGCCAGCAGTGAGCGGGGGGGCCTTAGGGAAACCGAAGAGACCCAGTACTTC. This sequence encodes CASSERGGLRETEETQYF.

This clonotype occurred a few times. The chain joins TRBV7-2 to TRBJ2-7, with unresolved D. Germline-derived CDR1 and CDR2 are SGHTA and FQGNSA. Trimming removed 5 bases at V and 3 bases at J, with 14 bases between. CDR3 length: 14 amino acids. The CDR3 DNA reads as TGTGCCAGCAGCCCCACGGGCCCCCACTACGAGCAGTACTTC. It specifies CASSPTGPHYEQYF. Using reference TRBV7-2 and TRBJ2-7 for the parts outside the CDR3, the full variable domain is GAGVSQSPSNKVTEKGKDVELRCDPISGHTALYWYRQSLGQGLEFLIYFQGNSAPDKSGLPSDRFSAERTGGSVSTLTIQRTQQEDSAVYLCASSPTGPHYEQYFGPGTRLTVT.

This clonotype has at least ten counts. The chain recombines TRBV11-2 with TRBJ2-3; 12 positions agree with TRBD2. The CDR3 has 15 residues. After removal of 7 bases from V and 4 bases from J, the junction contained 6 bases not matched to a gene. CDR1 SGHAT and CDR2 FQNNGV come from the germline V gene. CDR3 nucleotide sequence: TGTGCCAGCACAGGACTAGCGGGGTTCGCAGATACGCAGTATTTT. Translated, it gives CASTGLAGFADTQYF. Together with reference TRBV11-2 and TRBJ2-3, the CDR3 gives the full variable domain: EAGVAQSPRYKIIEKRQSVAFWCNPISGHATLYWYQQILGQGPKLLIQFQNNGVVDDSQLPKDRFSAERLKGVDSTLKIQPAKLEDSAVYLCASTGLAGFADTQYFGPGTRLTVL.

The genes are TRBV6-2 or TRBV6-3 and TRBJ2-2, with TRBD2 identical over 8 bases. Unmatched junction bases numbered 7, after V lost 2 bases and J lost 5 bases. In germline, CDR1 is MNHEY, CDR2 SVGEGT. The CDR3 is 16 amino acids. The CDR3 nucleotides read TGTGCCAGCAGTTACCGCTCCGGACTAGCTACCGGGGAGCTGTTTTTT. It codes for CASSYRSGLATGELFF.

Many counts were recorded for this clonotype. The chain has TRBV18 and TRBJ2-1; 9 nucleotides match TRBD2. Germline loops: CDR1 KGHSH, CDR2 LQKENI. The V segment lost 1 base and the J segment 6 bases; nucleotides outside the gene matches: 4. The CDR3 length is 15 residues. CDR3 protein: CASSPRGRATNEQFF. In DNA, the CDR3 is TGTGCCAGCTCACCACGCGGGAGGGCCACCAATGAGCAGTTCTTC.

Worth noting for this clonotype: A junction boundary mismatches the germline segment, possibly from a read error. The chain has TRBV6-6 and TRBJ1-4; D is possibly TRBD1 (5 bases). The CDR3 totals 13 residues. CDR1 and CDR2 (germline): MNHNY, SVGAGI (reference sequence). The CDR3 DNA follows: TGTGTCAGCGGGGACCCCCCTAATGAAAAACTGTTTTTT. Its protein is CVSGDPPNEKLFF.

The chain combines TRBV5-6 with TRBJ2-3; D remains ambiguous. Germline CDR1 and CDR2: SGHDT and YYEEEE. The V end was cut by 4 bases, the J end by 3 bases, with 15 bases between. The CDR3 totals 15 residues. CDR3 DNA sequence: TGTGCCAGCAGCCACCGCGGCTTTGGTACAGATACGCAGTATTTT. It yields the protein CASSHRGFGTDTQYF.

This clonotype was detected only a few times. J is TRBJ2-7 and V is TRBV7-9; D gene uncertain. The CDR3 contains 14 residues. Germline values: CDR1 SEHNR, CDR2 FQNEAQ (reference sequence). V lost 1 base and J 3 bases, leaving 10 bases between the germline ends. CDR3 amino acids: CASSLGVANYEQYF. The CDR3 region has the DNA TGTGCCAGCAGCTTAGGGGTTGCCAACTACGAGCAGTACTTC.

The chain has TRBV18 and TRBJ1-2; the D gene is possibly TRBD1 (6 bases). This CDR3 is built from 19 residues. V lost 2 bases, J lost 6 bases, and 28 bases lay in between. The germline V gene encodes CDR1 KGHSH and CDR2 LQKENI. The CDR3 region is CASSPFQPADSFRRDGYTF. For the CDR3, the DNA is TGTGCCAGCTCACCATTTCAACCCGCGGACAGTTTCAGGAGGGATGGCTACACCTTC.

The genes are TRBV10-1 and TRBJ2-5; 8 bases match TRBD2. CDR1 and CDR2 (germline): WNHNN, SYGVQD (reference sequence). The CDR3 runs to 15 residues. Losses at the gene ends were 3 bases for V and 4 bases for J; bases not matched to a gene: 7. CDR3 amino acids: CASSDLGTSIETQYF. The CDR3 DNA sequence: TGCGCCAGCAGTGACCTCGGGACTAGTATAGAGACCCAGTACTTC.

This clonotype was found once. V gene TRBV7-9 combines with J gene TRBJ2-1, with D uncertain. The germline V and J ends were trimmed by 5 bases and 7 bases, with 15 bases remaining between them. Germline CDR1 is SEHNR and CDR2 is FQNEAQ (reference sequence). CDR3 length equals 14 residues. CDR3 loop: CASSPIFGKNEQFF. Here the CDR3 DNA reads TGTGCCAGCAGCCCTATCTTTGGAAAGAATGAGCAGTTCTTC.

This clonotype was recorded many times. The rearrangement uses TRBV29-1 and TRBJ1-5; 9 bases map to TRBD1. J lost 7 bases, V lost 4 bases, and 5 bases had no gene match. Germline V gives CDR1 SQVTM, CDR2 ANQGSEA. The length of the CDR3 is 13 residues. As DNA, the CDR3 is TGCAGCGTTGCCGGACAGGGGAAGCAGCCCCAGCATTTT. Protein sequence: CSVAGQGKQPQHF.

The table lists this clonotype with a few counts. This CDR3 reads CASSNTGNEQYF. The CDR3 DNA follows: TGTGCCAGCAGTAATACAGGGAACGAGCAGTACTTC. The chain links TRBV28 to TRBJ2-7; D perhaps matches TRBD1 (6 bases). In germline, CDR1 is MDHEN, CDR2 SYDVKM. V was shortened by 5 bases and J by 5 bases, with 10 bases between the two germline ends. The CDR3 runs 12 residues.

In the case of this clonotype: A much larger clonotype is one base distant, so this may be a read error. V usage is TRBV4-3 and J usage is TRBJ1-3; TRBD1 might be the D (6 bases). Germline values: CDR1 LGHNA, CDR2 YSLEER. The CDR3 has 15 residues. The CDR3 protein is CASSQVQGSGNTIFF. The CDR3 region has the DNA TGCGCCAGCAGCCAAGTTCAGGGGTCTGGAAACACCATATTTTTT.

The chain carries TRBV7-9 and TRBJ1-4; 10 bases align to TRBD1. The junction had 7 bases not matched to a gene; V was cut back by 4 bases and J by 8 bases. The CDR3 sequence is 15 residues long. Germline V lookup: CDR1 SEHNR, CDR2 FQNEAQ (reference sequence). CDR3 DNA: TGTGCCAGCAGCTGGCGGACAGGGGGAATCGAAAAACTGTTTTTT. Amino acid sequence: CASSWRTGGIEKLFF.

This clonotype was observed many times. The chain is built from TRBV9 and TRBJ2-7, with 10 bases that match TRBD2. CDR1 is SGDLS, CDR2 YYNGEE, per germline. J was trimmed by 5 bases and V by 0 bases; bases with no gene match: 8. The CDR3 has 16 amino acids. CDR3 nucleotides: TGTGCCAGCAGCGTAGAGAGCGGGGGGGCGAACGACGAGCAGTACTTC. It translates to CASSVESGGANDEQYF.